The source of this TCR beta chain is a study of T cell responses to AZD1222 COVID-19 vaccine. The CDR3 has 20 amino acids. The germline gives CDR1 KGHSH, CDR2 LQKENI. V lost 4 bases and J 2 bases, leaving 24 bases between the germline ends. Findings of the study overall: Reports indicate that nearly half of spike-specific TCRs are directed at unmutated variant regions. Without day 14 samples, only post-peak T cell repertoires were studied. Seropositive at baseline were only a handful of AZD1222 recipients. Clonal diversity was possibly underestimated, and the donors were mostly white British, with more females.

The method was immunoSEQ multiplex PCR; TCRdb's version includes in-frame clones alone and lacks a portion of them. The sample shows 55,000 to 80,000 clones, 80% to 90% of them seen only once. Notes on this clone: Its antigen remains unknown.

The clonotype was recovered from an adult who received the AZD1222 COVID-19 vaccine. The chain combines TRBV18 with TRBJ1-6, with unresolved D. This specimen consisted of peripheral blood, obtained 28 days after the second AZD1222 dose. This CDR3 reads CASSRNPPKGPGTYNSPLHF. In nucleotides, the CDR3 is TGTGCCAGCTCACGAAACCCCCCGAAGGGCCCCGGGACCTATAATTCACCCCTCCACTTT.